The clone carrying this T cell receptor (beta chain) was recorded a few times. Its antigen is currently unknown. This specimen belongs to a study of vaccination and CD4 T cells after COVID-19. Study-wide results and limits: From approximately 23 to 38, the median of SARS-CoV-2-reactive clonotypes rose without reaching significance.

Indicated treatment: roughly ten-day PBMC culture with coronavirus spike peptide pools or control peptides (ViraFEST assay). Convalescent patients tested SARS-CoV-2 PCR positive from March to December 2020, before Alpha, Beta and Delta emerged. CDR1 and CDR2 from the germline V gene are SQVTM and ANQGSEA. With V trimmed by 6 bases and J by 5 bases, 9 bases remained unmatched. This CDR3 contains 13 residues. With the Oncomine TCR Beta short-read assay, DNA from cultured CD4+ T cells was sequenced. TCRdb reprocessed the PCR reads via MiXCR and lists one record per CDR3 protein. The sample comprises fewer than 12,000 distinct CDR3 sequences, over 40% of which are singletons, and roughly 20% rests with the top ten.

The source is a human donor who had recovered from COVID-19. Sequenced input: CD4+ T cells from blood, cultured in vitro. The V gene is TRBV29-1, the J gene TRBJ1-2; 7 positions match TRBD1. The CDR3: CSVSGQADYGYTF. The CDR3 DNA is TGCAGCGTCTCCGGACAGGCCGATTATGGCTACACCTTC.